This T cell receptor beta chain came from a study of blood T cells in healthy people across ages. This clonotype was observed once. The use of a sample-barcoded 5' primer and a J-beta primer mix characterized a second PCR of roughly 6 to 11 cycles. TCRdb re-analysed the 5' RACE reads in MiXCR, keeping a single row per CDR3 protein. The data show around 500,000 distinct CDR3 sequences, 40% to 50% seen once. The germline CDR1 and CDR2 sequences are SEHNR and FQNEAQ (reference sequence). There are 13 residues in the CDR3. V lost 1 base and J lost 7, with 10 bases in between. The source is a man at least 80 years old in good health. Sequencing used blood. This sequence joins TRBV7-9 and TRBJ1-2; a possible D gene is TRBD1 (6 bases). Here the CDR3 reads CASSLEQGGGYTF. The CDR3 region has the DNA TGTGCCAGCAGCTTAGAACAGGGTGGTGGCTACACCTTC.